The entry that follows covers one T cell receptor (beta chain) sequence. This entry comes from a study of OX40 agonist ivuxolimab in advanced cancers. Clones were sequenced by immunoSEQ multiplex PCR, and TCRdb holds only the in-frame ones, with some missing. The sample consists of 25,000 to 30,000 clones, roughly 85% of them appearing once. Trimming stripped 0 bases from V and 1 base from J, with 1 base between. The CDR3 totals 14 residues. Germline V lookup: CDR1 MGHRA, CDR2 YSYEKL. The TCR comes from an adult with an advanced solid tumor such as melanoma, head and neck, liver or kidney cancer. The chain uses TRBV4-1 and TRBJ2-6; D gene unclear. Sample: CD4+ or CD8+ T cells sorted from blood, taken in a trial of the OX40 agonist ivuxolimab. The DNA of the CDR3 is TGCGCCAGCAGCCAAGATTCTGGGGCCAACGTCCTGACTTTC. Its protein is CASSQDSGANVLTF.